Below are 3 T cell receptor beta chains sequenced from a single sample in a study of patients and donors after allogeneic stem cell transplantation. TCRdb re-derived calls from the RT-PCR reads in MiXCR, one entry per CDR3 protein. Seen here are 150,000 to 200,000 distinct CDR3 sequences, approximately 24% observed once, and the top ten hold roughly 25%. Sequences were obtained from blood, either unsorted or a sorted T cell fraction (not recorded which). The source of these receptors is a human donor who was either an allogeneic HSCT recipient or a stem cell or donor lymphocyte infusion donor (not recorded which). It is not recorded whose cells these are; they may come from a transplant donor.

This clonotype was seen only a few times. The V call is TRBV4-2, the J call TRBJ1-1; 10 nucleotides match TRBD1. The CDR3 has 15 residues. The J segment lost 6 bases and the V segment lost 2 bases, leaving 6 bases of the junction unmatched. Looked up from germline, CDR1 is LGHNA and CDR2 is YNFKEQ. In nucleotides, the CDR3 is TGTGCCAGCAGCCAACCGGGACAGGGGAGGGCTGAAGCTTTCTTT. Its protein is CASSQPGQGRAEAFF.

This chain joins TRBV25-1 and TRBJ1-5; 11 nucleotides agree with TRBD1. Losses at the gene ends were 8 bases for V and 7 bases for J; bases not matched to a gene: 7. Germline-derived CDR1 and CDR2 are MGHDK and SYGVNS. The CDR3 covers 14 residues. In nucleotides, the CDR3 is TGTGCCAGCCCTGGGGACAGGGGGGACCAGCCCCAGCATTTT. Translated, it gives CASPGDRGDQPQHF.

This clonotype was counted only a few times. V usage is TRBV6-4 and J usage is TRBJ1-1; TRBD1 aligns across 7 bases. The germline V gene has CDR1 MRHNA and CDR2 SNTAGT. Trimming took 6 bases from V and 7 from J; bases not matched to a gene: 11. The CDR3 runs 14 residues. DNA of the CDR3: TGTGCCAGCAGCAGAACCCGGGACAGCAGTGAAGCTTTCTTT. Amino acids: CASSRTRDSSEAFF.